This TCR beta chain was retrieved from a study of blood T cell repertoires in COVID-19. The wider study: Some COVID-19 samples were acute and others convalescent; all came from the United States, Italy and Spain. Sample material is recorded as cDNA or gDNA derived from T cells, B-cell-depleted T cells, or PBMCs.

This CDR3 contains 16 residues. V gave up 7 bases and J gave up 4 bases, with 22 bases separating them. Germline V gives CDR1 LGHNT, CDR2 FRNRAP. Per the authors' pipeline: Reference gene primers were amplified, and this amplification served to estimate nucleated cell counts. Repertoires were generated with immunoSEQ multiplex PCR, while TCRdb's copy carries only in-frame clones and drops some. From that table come the V and J calls and clone size; the DNA was used to work out D and trimming. The top ten hold roughly 2% of the sample, which has 200,000 to 250,000 clones, around 81% seen once. The receptor was derived from a man aged 25 to 40 who had recovered from COVID-19. The sequencing sample was made of peripheral blood. V is TRBV12-5 and J is TRBJ1-1; TRBD1 might be the D (5 bases). CDR3 region: CASARIQGGVGTEAFF. CDR3 bases: TGTGCTAGTGCCCGAATCCAGGGAGGGGTTGGCACTGAAGCTTTCTTT.